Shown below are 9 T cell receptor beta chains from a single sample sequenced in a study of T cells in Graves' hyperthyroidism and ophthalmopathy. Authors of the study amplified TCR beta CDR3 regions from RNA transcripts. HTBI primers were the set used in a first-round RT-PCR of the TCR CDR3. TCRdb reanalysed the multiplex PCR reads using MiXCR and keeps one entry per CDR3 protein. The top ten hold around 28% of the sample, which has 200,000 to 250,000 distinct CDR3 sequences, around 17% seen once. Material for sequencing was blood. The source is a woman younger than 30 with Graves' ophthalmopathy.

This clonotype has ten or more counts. Here the CDR3 reads CASSALTGESGTQYF. CDR3 DNA sequence: TGTGCCAGCAGTGCCTTGACAGGGGAGAGTGGTACGCAGTATTTT. This chain links TRBV28 with TRBJ2-3, with 8 bases matching TRBD1. V was clipped by 5 bases and J by 8 bases; unmatched bases: 12. This CDR3 spans 15 amino acids. Germline CDR1 is MDHEN and CDR2 is SYDVKM.

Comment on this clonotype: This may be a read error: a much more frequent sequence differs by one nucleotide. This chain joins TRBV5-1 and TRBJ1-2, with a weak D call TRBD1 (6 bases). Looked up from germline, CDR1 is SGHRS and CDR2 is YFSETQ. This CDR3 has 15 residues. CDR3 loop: CASSLGGAGNYAYTF. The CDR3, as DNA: TGCGCCAGCAGCTTGGGGGGGGCAGGAAACTATGCCTACACCTTC.

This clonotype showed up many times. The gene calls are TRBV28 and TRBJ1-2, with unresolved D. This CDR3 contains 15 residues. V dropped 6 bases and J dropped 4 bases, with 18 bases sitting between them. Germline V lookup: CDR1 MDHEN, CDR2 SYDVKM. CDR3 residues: CASRGGLHLFYGYTF. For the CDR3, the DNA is TGTGCCAGCAGGGGAGGACTACACCTTTTCTATGGCTACACCTTC.

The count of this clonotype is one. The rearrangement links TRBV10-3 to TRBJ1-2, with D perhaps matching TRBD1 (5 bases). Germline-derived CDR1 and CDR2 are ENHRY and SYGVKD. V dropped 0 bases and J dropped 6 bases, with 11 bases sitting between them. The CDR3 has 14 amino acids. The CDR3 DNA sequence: TGTGCCATCAGTGAGTCAAGCAGGGACCATGGCTACACCTTC. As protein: CAISESSRDHGYTF.

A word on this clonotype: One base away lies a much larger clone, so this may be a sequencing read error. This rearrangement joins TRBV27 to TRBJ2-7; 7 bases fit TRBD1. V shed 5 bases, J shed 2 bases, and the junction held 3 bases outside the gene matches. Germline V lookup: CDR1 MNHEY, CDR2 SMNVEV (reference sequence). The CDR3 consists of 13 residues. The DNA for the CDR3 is TGTGCCAGCAGTGTCGGGACAGCCTACGAGCAGTACTTC. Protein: CASSVGTAYEQYF.

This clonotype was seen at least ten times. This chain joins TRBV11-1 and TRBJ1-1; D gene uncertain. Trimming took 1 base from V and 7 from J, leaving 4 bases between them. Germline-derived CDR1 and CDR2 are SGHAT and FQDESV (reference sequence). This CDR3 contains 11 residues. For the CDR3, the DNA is TGTGCCAGCAGCTTAGAAGGTGAAGCTTTCTTT. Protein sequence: CASSLEGEAFF.

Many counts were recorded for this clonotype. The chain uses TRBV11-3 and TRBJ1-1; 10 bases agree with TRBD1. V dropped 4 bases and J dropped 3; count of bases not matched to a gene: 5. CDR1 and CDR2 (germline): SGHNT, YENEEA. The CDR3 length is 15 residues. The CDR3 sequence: CASSSPGTGDTEAFF. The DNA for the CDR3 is TGTGCCAGCAGCTCCCCGGGGACAGGGGACACTGAAGCTTTCTTT.

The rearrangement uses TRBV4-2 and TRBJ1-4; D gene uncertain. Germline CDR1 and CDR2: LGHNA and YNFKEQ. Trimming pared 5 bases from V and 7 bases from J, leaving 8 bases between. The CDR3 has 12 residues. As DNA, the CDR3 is TGTGCCAGCAGCTTCAGTAGTGAAAAACTGTTTTTT. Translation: CASSFSSEKLFF.

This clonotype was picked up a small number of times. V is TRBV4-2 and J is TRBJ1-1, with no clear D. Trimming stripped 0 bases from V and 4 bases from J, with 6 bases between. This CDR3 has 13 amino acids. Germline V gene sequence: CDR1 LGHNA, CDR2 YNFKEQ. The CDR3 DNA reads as TGTGCCAGCAGCCAAGAGGACCTCACTGAAGCTTTCTTT. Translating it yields CASSQEDLTEAFF.